There are many counts of the clone carrying this T cell receptor beta chain. What it recognizes is unknown. V lost 4 bases to trimming and J lost 5 bases; unmatched junction nucleotides: 4. Germline V gene lookup returns CDR1 SGHNT and CDR2 YYREEE (reference sequence). There are 14 residues in the CDR3. The data were taken from a study of T-cell memory formation after mild COVID-19. Whole-study results and caveats: SARS-CoV-2 specificity of second-wave clones peaking day 37 was unconfirmed.

The TCR alpha and TCR beta cDNA libraries, bearing sample barcodes and UMIs, were generated by 5'RACE using constant-segment primers. TCRdb re-derived calls from the 5' RACE reads in MiXCR, one entry per CDR3 protein. The sample holds about 290,000 distinct CDR3 sequences, roughly 15% seen once. The chain links TRBV5-4 to TRBJ1-4; 8 nucleotides line up with TRBD1. Source material: PBMCs or a T cell subset sorted from them (not recorded which). The receptor was isolated from a man aged 18 to 30 who had mild COVID-19 (a few samples of this study predate the infection). Cell type and time point are not known. CDR3 loop: CASSLQGANEKLFF. CDR3 bases: TGTGCCAGCAGCCTTCAGGGGGCAAATGAAAAACTGTTTTTT. The full variable domain, in which reference TRBV5-4 and TRBJ1-4 provide the parts outside the CDR3, is ETGVTQSPTHLIKTRGQQVTLRCSSQSGHNTVSWYQQALGQGPQFIFQYYREEENGRGNFPPRFSGLQFPNYSSELNVNALELDDSALYLCASSLQGANEKLFFGSGTQLSVL.